This T cell receptor beta chain originates from a study of response to subunit inactivated influenza vaccine. This clonotype has just a few counts. V dropped 0 bases and J dropped 4; count of bases not matched to a gene: 7. Germline assignment: CDR1 SGHKS and CDR2 YYEKEE (reference sequence). The CDR3 runs 16 residues. TCRdb ran MiXCR on the RT-PCR reads and lists one entry per CDR3 protein. The sample has some 150,000 distinct CDR3 sequences; approximately 12% are singletons. The data were also submitted as part of a second study, on T cells expressing NK-cell markers. Per that study: The TCR beta cDNA came from 5'RACE template switching with UMIs. In sorted CD3+CD56+NKG2C+, CD3+CD56+NKG2C- and CD3+CD56-NKG2C+ T cells, TCR beta repertoires were obtained. The sequencing cohort of eight donors included seven HCMV-seropositive individuals and one seronegative individual. T cells sorted in several experiments were restricted to alpha-beta TCR T cells by an anti-gamma-delta TCR antibody. Several of the donors carried dominant NKG2C+ clonotypes that took up about 1.0-7.0% of their CD8+ T cells.

The chain uses TRBV5-5 and TRBJ2-1; TRBD2 aligns across 7 bases. Sequencing used CD8+ T cells sorted from PBMCs, obtained 11 to 12 days after vaccination. The clonotype originates from a man aged 50 or older who received an inactivated influenza vaccine. CDR3: CASSLEASGEYNEQFF. As DNA, the CDR3 is TGTGCCAGCAGCTTGGAGGCTAGCGGTGAATACAATGAGCAGTTCTTC.